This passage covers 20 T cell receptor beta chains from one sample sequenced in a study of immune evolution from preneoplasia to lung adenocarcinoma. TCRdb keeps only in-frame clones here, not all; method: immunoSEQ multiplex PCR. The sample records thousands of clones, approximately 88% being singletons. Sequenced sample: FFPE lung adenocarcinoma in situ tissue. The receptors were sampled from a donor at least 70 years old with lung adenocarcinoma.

CDR3 sequence: CASSPTGAGANVLTF. The CDR3, as DNA: TGTGCCAGCAGCCCTACAGGGGCCGGGGCCAACGTCCTGACTTTC. The chain joins TRBV9 to TRBJ2-6; TRBD1 aligns across 7 bases. This CDR3 region has 15 residues. Germline CDR1 reads SGDLS; CDR2 reads YYNGEE. Trimming at V came to 4 bases and at J to 4 bases, leaving 5 bases not matched to a gene.

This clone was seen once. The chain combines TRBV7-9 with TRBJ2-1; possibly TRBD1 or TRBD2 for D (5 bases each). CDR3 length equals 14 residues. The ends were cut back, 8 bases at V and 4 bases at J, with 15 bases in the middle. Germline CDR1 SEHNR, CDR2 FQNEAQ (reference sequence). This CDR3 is CASGVLGEYNEQFF. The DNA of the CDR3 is TGTGCCAGCGGCGTCTTGGGGGAATACAATGAGCAGTTCTTC. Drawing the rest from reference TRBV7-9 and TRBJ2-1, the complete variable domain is DTGVSQNPRHKITKRGQNVTFRCDPISEHNRLYWYRQTLGQGPEFLTYFQNEAQLEKSRLLSDRFSAERPKGSFSTLEIQRTEQGDSAMYLCASGVLGEYNEQFFGPGTRLTVL.

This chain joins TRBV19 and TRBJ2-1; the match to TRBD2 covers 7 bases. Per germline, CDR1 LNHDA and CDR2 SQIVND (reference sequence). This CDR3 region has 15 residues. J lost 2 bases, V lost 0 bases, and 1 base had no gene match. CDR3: CASSIEAGPYNEQFF. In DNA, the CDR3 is TGTGCCAGTAGTATAGAAGCGGGACCCTACAATGAGCAGTTCTTC.

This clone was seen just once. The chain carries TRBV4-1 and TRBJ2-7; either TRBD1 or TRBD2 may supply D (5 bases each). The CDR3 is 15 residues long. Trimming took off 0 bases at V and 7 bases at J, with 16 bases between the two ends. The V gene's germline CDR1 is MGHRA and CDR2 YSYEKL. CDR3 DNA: TGCGCCAGCAGCCAAGAGGTAAGGGGAGTAAGTGAGCAGTACTTC. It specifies CASSQEVRGVSEQYF.

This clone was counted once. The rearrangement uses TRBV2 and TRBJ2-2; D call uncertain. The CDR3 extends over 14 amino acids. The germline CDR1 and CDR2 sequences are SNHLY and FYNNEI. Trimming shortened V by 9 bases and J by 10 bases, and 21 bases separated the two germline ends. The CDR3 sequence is CASHSFSTNEELFF. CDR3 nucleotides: TGTGCCAGTCATAGTTTCTCGACCAATGAGGAGCTGTTTTTT.

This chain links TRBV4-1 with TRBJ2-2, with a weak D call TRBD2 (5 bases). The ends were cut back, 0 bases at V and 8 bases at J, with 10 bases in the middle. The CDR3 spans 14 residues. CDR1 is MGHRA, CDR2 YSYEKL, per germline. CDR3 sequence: CASSQDSRGGELFF. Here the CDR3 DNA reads TGCGCCAGCAGCCAAGATTCACGAGGGGGGGAGCTGTTTTTT.

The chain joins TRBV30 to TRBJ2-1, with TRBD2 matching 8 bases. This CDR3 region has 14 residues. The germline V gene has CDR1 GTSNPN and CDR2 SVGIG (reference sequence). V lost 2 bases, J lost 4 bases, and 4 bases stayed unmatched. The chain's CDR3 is CAWSSGGGYNEQFF. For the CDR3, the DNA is TGTGCCTGGAGTTCGGGCGGGGGGTACAATGAGCAGTTCTTC.

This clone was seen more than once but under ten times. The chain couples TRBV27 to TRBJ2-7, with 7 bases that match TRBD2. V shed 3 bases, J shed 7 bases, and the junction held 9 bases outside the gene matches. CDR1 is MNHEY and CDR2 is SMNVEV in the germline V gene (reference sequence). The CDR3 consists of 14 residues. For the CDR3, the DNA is TGTGCCAGCAGTTTCGCCGCGGGAGCAAGGGAGCAGTACTTC. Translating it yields CASSFAAGAREQYF.

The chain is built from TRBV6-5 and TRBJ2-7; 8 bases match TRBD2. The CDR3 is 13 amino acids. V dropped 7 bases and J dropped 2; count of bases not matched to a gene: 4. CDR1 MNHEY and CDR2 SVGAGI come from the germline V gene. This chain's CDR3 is CASNQAGAYEQYF. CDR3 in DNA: TGTGCCAGCAACCAAGCGGGAGCCTACGAGCAGTACTTC.

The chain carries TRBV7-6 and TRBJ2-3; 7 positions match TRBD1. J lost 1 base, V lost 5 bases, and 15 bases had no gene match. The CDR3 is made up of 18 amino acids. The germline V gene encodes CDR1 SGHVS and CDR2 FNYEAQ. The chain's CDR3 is CASSRFTPRTGGTDTQYF. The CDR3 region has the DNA TGTGCCAGCAGCCGATTCACCCCTCGGACAGGCGGCACAGATACGCAGTATTTT. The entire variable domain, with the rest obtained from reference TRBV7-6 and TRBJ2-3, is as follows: GAGVSQSPRYKVTKRGQDVALRCDPISGHVSLYWYRQALGQGPEFLTYFNYEAQQDKSGLPNDRFSAERPEGSISTLTIQRTEQRDSAMYRCASSRFTPRTGGTDTQYFGPGTRLTVL.

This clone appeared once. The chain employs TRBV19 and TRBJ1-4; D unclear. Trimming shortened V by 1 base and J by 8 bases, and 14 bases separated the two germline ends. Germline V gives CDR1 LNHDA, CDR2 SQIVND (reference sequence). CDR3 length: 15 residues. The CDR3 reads CASSIGHSLEEKLFF. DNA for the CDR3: TGTGCCAGTAGTATAGGCCACAGCCTGGAGGAAAAACTGTTTTTT.

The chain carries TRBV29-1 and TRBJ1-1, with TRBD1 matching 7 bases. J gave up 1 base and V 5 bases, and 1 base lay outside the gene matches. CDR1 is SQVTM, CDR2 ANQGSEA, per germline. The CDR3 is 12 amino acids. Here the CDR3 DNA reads TGCAGCGTTTGGGACAGGAACACTGAAGCTTTCTTT. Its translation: CSVWDRNTEAFF.

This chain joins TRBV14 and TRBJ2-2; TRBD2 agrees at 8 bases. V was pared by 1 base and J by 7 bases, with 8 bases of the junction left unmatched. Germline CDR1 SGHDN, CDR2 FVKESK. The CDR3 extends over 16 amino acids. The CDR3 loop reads CASSQVREGHHGELFF. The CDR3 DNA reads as TGTGCCAGCAGCCAAGTCCGGGAGGGCCACCACGGGGAGCTGTTTTTT.

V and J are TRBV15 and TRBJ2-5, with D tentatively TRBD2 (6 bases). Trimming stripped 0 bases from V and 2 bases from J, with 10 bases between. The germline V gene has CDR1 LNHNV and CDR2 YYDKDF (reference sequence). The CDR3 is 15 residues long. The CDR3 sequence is CATSRDTGVQETQYF. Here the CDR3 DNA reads TGTGCCACCAGCAGAGACACGGGGGTGCAAGAGACCCAGTACTTC. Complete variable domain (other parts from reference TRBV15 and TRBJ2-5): DAMVIQNPRYQVTQFGKPVTLSCSQTLNHNVMYWYQQKSSQAPKLLFHYYDKDFNNEADTPDNFQSRRPNTSFCFLDIRSPGLGDTAMYLCATSRDTGVQETQYFGPGTRLLVL.

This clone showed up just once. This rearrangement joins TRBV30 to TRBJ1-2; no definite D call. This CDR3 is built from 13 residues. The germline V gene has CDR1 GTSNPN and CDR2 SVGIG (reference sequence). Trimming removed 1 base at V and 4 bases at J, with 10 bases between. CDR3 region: CAWSGQLLYGYTF. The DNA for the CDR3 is TGTGCCTGGAGTGGGCAGTTACTCTATGGCTACACCTTC.

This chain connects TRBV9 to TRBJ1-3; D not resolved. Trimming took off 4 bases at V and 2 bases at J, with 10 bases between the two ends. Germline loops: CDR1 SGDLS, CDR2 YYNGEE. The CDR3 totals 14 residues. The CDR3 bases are TGTGCCAGCAGCTCCCCCGGGACTGGAAACACCATATATTTT. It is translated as CASSSPGTGNTIYF.

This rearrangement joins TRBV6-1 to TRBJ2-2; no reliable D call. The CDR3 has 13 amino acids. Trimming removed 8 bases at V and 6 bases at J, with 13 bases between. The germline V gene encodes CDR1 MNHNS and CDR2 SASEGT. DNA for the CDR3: TGTGCCAGCCCTAAGCCTGGGGCCGGGGAGCTGTTTTTT. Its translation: CASPKPGAGELFF.

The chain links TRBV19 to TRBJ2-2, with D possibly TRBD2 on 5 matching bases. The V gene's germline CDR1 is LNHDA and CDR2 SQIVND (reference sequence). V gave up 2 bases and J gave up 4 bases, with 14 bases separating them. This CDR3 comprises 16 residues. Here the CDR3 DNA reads TGTGCCAGTAGTATATCGGAGCGGAGAGGCACCGGGGAGCTGTTTTTT. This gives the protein CASSISERRGTGELFF.

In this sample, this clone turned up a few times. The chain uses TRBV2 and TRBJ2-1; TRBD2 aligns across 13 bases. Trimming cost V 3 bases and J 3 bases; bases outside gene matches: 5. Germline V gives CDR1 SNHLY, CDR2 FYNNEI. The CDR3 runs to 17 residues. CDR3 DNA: TGTGCCAGCAGTGACGGACTAGCGGGAGATGGCTACAATGAGCAGTTCTTC. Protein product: CASSDGLAGDGYNEQFF.

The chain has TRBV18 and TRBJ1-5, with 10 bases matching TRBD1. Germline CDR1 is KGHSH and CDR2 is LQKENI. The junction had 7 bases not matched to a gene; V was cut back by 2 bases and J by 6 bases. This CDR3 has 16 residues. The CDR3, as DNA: TGTGCCAGCTCACCATACGGGACAGGGGTCTCTCAGCCCCAGCATTTT. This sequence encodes CASSPYGTGVSQPQHF.